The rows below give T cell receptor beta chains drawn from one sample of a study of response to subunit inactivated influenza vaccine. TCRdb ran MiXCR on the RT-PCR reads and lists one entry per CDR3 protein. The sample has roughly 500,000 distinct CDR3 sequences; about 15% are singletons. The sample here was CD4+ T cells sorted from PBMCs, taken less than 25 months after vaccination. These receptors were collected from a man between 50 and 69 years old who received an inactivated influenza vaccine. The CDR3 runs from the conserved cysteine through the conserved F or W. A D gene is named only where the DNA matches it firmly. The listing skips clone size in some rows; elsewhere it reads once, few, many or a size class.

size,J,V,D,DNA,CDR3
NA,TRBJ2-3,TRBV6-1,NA,TGTGCCAGCTATGCCTTTAGAGTTCGCACAGATACGCAGTATTTT,CASYAFRVRTDTQYF
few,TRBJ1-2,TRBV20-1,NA,TGCAGTGCTAGAGATCAGCCGGCCGCTGGTCGGGGCTACACCTTC,CSARDQPAAGRGYTF
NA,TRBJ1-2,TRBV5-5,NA,TGTGCCAGCAGCTTGGGGGCTCCAGGGACCTATGGCTACACCTTC,CASSLGAPGTYGYTF
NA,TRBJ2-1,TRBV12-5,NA,TGTGCTAGTGGCCTTAGCGCCCACAATGAGCAGTTCTTC,CASGLSAHNEQFF
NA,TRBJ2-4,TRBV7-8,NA,TGTGCCAGCAGCTTAGAGGCGGGGAGGAAAAACATTCAGTACTTC,CASSLEAGRKNIQYF
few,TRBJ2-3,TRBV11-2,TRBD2,TGTGCCAGCAGCTTAGTACGGGGGGGCAGCACAGATACGCAGTATTTT,CASSLVRGGSTDTQYF
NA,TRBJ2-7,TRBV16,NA,TGTGCCAGCAGCCTCAAACAGGGATACGAGCAGTACTTC,CASSLKQGYEQYF
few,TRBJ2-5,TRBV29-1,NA,TGCAGCGCCAGCCGGGGGAGCGAGGAGACCCAGTACTTC,CSASRGSEETQYF
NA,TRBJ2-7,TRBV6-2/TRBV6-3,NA,TGTGCCAGCAGTTACGTATCTCTCGAGCAGTACTTC,CASSYVSLEQYF
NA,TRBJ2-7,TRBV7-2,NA,TGTGCCAGCAGCTTAGCGTGGGGGGCGGACGAGCAGTACTTC,CASSLAWGADEQYF
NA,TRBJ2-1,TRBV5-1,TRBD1,TGCGCCAGCAGCTTGCCCGGGACGGCAGGGGGCCTCTCCTACAATGAGCAGTTCTTC,CASSLPGTAGGLSYNEQFF
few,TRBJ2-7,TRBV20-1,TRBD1,TGCAGTGCTAGTGCCAGGGGGTTATACGAGCAGTACTTC,CSASARGLYEQYF
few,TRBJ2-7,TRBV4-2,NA,TGTGCCAGCAGCCAAGATCCAGGGGCGGATAGCTCCTACGAGCAGTACTTC,CASSQDPGADSSYEQYF
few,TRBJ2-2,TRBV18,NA,TGTGCCAGCTCAGCACAGACAGCGGAGAACACCGGGGAGCTGTTTTTT,CASSAQTAENTGELFF
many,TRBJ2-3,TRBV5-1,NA,TGCGCCAGCAGCTTGGGGGCTGGAGATACGCAGTATTTT,CASSLGAGDTQYF
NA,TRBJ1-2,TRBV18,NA,TGTGCCAGCTCACCACCATCGACGGATAACTATGGCTACACCTTC,CASSPPSTDNYGYTF
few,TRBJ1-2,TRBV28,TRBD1,TGTGCCAGCACCACCCCACAGGGGAATGTTGGCTACACCTTC,CASTTPQGNVGYTF
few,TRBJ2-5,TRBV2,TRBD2,TGTGCCAGCAGTGAGGAACAGCGGGGGACCCAGTACTTC,CASSEEQRGTQYF
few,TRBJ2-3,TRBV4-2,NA,TGTGCCAGCAGCCAAGATTCTCAGTCGGGACGTCCGCAGTATTTT,CASSQDSQSGRPQYF
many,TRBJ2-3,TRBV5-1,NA,TGCGCCAGCAGCTTGGTGGGCGCTAGCACAGATACGCAGTATTTT,CASSLVGASTDTQYF
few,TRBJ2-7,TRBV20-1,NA,TGCAGTGCTAGCGGGTTTGGGGACCGCGAGCAGTACTTC,CSASGFGDREQYF
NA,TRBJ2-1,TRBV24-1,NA,TGTGCCACCAGTACGCTGGACAATGAGCAGTTCTTC,CATSTLDNEQFF
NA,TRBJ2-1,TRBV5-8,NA,TGTGCCAGCAGCTTGCAAGGGCTCGTAATGGGGGAGCAGTTCTTC,CASSLQGLVMGEQFF
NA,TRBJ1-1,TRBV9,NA,TGTGCCAGCAGCTCCTCCACAGGGACGACTGAAGCTTTCTTT,CASSSSTGTTEAFF
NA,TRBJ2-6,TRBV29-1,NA,TGCAGCGTTGAAAGGGGCGCTGGGGCCAACGTCCTGACTTTC,CSVERGAGANVLTF
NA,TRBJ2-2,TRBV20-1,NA,TGCAGTGCTAGAGAGGTTGGAGGGGGAAACACCGGGGAGCTGTTTTTT,CSAREVGGGNTGELFF
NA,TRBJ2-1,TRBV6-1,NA,TGTGCCAGCAGTGAATACCAGGGTGGATACAATGAGCAGTTCTTC,CASSEYQGGYNEQFF
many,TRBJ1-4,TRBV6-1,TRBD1,TGTGCCAGCAGCCATCGCCCGGGACAGGGCGGAAAACTGTTTTTT,CASSHRPGQGGKLFF
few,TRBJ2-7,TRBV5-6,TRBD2,TGTGCCAGCAGCATCTTAGCGGGAGTGTATGTCGAGCAGTACTTC,CASSILAGVYVEQYF
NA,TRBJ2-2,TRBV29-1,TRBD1,TGCAGCGTTGGTCGGACAGGGGGTACCGGGGAGCTGTTTTTT,CSVGRTGGTGELFF
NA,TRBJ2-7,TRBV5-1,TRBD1,TGCGCCAGCAGCGGCGGACCGGGACAGGGTCGGGTCGAGCAGTACTTC,CASSGGPGQGRVEQYF
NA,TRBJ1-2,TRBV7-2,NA,TGTGCCAGCAGCTTACAGGGTATTAACTATGGCTACACCTTC,CASSLQGINYGYTF
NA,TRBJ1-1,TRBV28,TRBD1,TGTGCCAGCAGCTCGGACAGGTTGTCAATTGAAGCTTTCTTT,CASSSDRLSIEAFF
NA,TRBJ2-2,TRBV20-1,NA,TGCAGTGCTAGAGTGAGTCGGGGGATGTCGAACACCGGGGAGCTGTTTTTT,CSARVSRGMSNTGELFF
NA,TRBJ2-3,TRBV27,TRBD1,TGTGCCAGCAGTTTATTTGGGACAGGGGAGCCAGATACGCAGTATTTT,CASSLFGTGEPDTQYF
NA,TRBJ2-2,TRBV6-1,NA,TGTGCCAGCAGTGAAAGGGGAAGGGCCGGGGAGCTGTTTTTT,CASSERGRAGELFF
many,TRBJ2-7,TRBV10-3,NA,TGTGCCATCAGTGAGTCGAATTACGAGCAGTACTTC,CAISESNYEQYF
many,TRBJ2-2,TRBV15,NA,TGTGCCACCAGCAGAAACCTCGGCAGTGTCCCCGGGGAGCTGTTTTTT,CATSRNLGSVPGELFF
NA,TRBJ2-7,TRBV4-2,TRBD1,TGTGCCAGCAGCCGGGGACAGGAGTCCTACGAGCAGTACTTC,CASSRGQESYEQYF
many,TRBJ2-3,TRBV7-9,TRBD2,TGTGCCAGCAGCTCTTGGACTAGCGGGCGACTGACAGATACGCAGTATTTT,CASSSWTSGRLTDTQYF
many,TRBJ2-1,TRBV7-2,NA,TGTGCCAGCAGCCCCGCTGGCGTTTCGCCGGCCAATGAGCAGTTCTTC,CASSPAGVSPANEQFF
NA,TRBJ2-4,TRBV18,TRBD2,TGTGCCAGCCGATTGACTAGCGGGGGGGCCAAAAACATTCAGTACTTC,CASRLTSGGAKNIQYF
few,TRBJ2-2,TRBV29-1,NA,TGCAGCGTTGACACCGGGGAGCTGTTTTTT,CSVDTGELFF
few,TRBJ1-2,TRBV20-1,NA,TGCAGTGCTCCCGTAGGGAGCTACACCTTC,CSAPVGSYTF
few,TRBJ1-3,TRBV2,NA,TGTGCCACCTCAGGGTCCTCGGGGTTT,CATSGSSGF
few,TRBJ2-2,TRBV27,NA,TGTGCCAGCAGTTCGGTACCGTGGACCGGGGAGCTGTTTTTT,CASSSVPWTGELFF
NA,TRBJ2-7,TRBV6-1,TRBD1,TGTGCCAGCACGGTCGGGACAGGGCGACCGCAGTACTTC,CASTVGTGRPQYF
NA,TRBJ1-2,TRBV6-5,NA,TGTGCCAGCAGTTCGGGCGGGGAAGCTAACTATGGCTACACCTTC,CASSSGGEANYGYTF
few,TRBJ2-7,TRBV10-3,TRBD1,TGTGCCATCAGGGGACAGTCCGAGCAGTACTTC,CAIRGQSEQYF
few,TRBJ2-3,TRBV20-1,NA,TGCAGTGCTTCTCGACCCCGGCGGGGTGCAGATACGCAGTATTTT,CSASRPRRGADTQYF
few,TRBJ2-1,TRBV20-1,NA,TGCAGTGCTAGAGATTTTGAATCTTTATTCGCGTTCTTC,CSARDFESLFAFF